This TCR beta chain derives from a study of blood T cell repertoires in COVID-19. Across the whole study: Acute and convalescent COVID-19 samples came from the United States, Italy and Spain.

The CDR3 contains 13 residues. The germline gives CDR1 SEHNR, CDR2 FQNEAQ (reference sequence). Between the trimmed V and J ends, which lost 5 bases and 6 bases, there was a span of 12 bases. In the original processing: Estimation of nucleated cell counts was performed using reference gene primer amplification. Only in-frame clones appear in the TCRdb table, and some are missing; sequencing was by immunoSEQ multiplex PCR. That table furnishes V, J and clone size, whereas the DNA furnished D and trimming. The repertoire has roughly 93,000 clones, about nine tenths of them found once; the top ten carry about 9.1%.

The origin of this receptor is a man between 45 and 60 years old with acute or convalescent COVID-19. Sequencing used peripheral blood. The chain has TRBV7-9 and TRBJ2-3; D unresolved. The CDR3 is CASSPTSLDTQYF. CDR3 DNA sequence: TGTGCCAGCAGCCCTACCTCCCTGGATACGCAGTATTTT.